This T cell receptor beta chain derives from a study of blood T cell repertoires in COVID-19. TCRdb's table, derived via immunoSEQ multiplex PCR, lists solely in-frame clones and lacks some. Of about 260,000 clones detected, roughly 85% appear once; the ten largest clones hold approximately 9%. Looked up from germline, CDR1 is SGHNT and CDR2 is YYREEE (reference sequence). The CDR3 runs 16 residues. The J segment lost 2 bases and the V segment lost 0 bases, leaving 4 bases of the junction unmatched. The rearrangement uses TRBV5-4 and TRBJ2-7, with 11 bases aligning to TRBD2. This TCR was sampled from a woman aged 45-60 years who had recovered from COVID-19. The sequenced material came from peripheral blood. The CDR3 protein is CASSLVGGLAAYEQYF. In DNA, the CDR3 is TGTGCCAGCAGCTTGGTCGGGGGACTAGCGGCCTACGAGCAGTACTTC.